Presented here are 5 T cell receptor beta chains from one specimen sequenced in a study of CD8+ T cells in alopecia areata. Sample treatment: oral pan-JAK inhibitor, 5-10 mg twice daily. Extraction and reverse transcription of RNA yielded cDNA as the sequencing template. Libraries were prepared by immunoSEQ multiplex PCR; TCRdb keeps only in-frame clonotypes and omits some of them. The repertoire has more than 100,000 clones, about 50% of them found once; the top ten carry roughly 0.5%. Specimen: CD4+ T cells sorted from blood, collected at week 4, from a patient treated with tofacitinib. The receptors were gathered from a human donor with alopecia areata.

This chain connects TRBV6-6 to TRBJ2-2; TRBD1 aligns across 10 bases. The CDR3 covers 16 residues. The J segment lost 0 bases and the V segment lost 5 bases, leaving 3 bases of the junction unmatched. The germline V gene encodes CDR1 MNHNY and CDR2 SVGAGI (reference sequence). The CDR3 spells CASSKGQGANTGELFF. The DNA for the CDR3 is TGTGCCAGCAGTAAAGGACAGGGGGCGAACACCGGGGAGCTGTTTTTT.

This sequence joins TRBV29-1 and TRBJ2-3; tentatively, D is TRBD1 or TRBD2 (5 bases each). The CDR3 consists of 12 residues. In germline, CDR1 is SQVTM, CDR2 ANQGSEA. Trimming shortened V by 8 bases and J by 5 bases, and 14 bases separated the two germline ends. CDR3 residues: CSSLGVEDTQYF. For the CDR3, the DNA is TGCAGCTCCCTGGGGGTTGAAGATACGCAGTATTTT.

The V gene is TRBV11-2, the J gene TRBJ2-1; TRBD1 aligns across 8 bases. The J segment lost 7 bases and the V segment lost 5 bases, leaving 4 bases of the junction unmatched. This CDR3 comprises 13 residues. Germline CDR1 is SGHAT and CDR2 is FQNNGV. The CDR3 DNA follows: TGTGCCAGCAGCGACAGGGGCCGGAATGAGCAGTTCTTC. Its translation: CASSDRGRNEQFF.

This clone was seen a single time. The rearrangement joins TRBV29-1 to TRBJ2-2, with 8 bases fitting TRBD1. CDR1 and CDR2 from the germline V gene are SQVTM and ANQGSEA. The length of the CDR3 is 14 residues. Trimming removed 6 bases from V and 0 bases from J; junction bases left unmatched: 3. The DNA of the CDR3 is TGCAGCGTAGACAGGGGAGCGAACACCGGGGAGCTGTTTTTT. Amino acids: CSVDRGANTGELFF.

J is TRBJ2-7 and V is TRBV30, with TRBD1 as a possible D gene (6 bases). Germline V gene sequence: CDR1 GTSNPN, CDR2 SVGIG (reference sequence). V was trimmed by 1 base and J by 5 bases, leaving 12 bases between them. The CDR3 consists of 13 residues. The CDR3 DNA reads as TGTGCCTGGAGTGCACAGGGTTTCCACGAGCAGTACTTC. This codes for CAWSAQGFHEQYF.